The 6 T cell receptor beta chains reported below all come from one sample, sequenced in a study of OX40 agonist ivuxolimab in advanced cancers. The table came from immunoSEQ multiplex PCR; TCRdb's copy has only in-frame clones and leaves some out. The sample yields over 50,000 clones, 70% to 90% seen once. Sequenced material: CD4+ or CD8+ T cells sorted from blood, taken in a trial of the OX40 agonist ivuxolimab. The source is an adult with an advanced solid tumor such as melanoma, head and neck, liver or kidney cancer.

DNA for the CDR3: TGTGCCAGCAGCTTAGAAACGGGGGCGGGGGACTTTTGGCCCCAGCATTTT. This encodes CASSLETGAGDFWPQHF. The J gene is TRBJ1-5, the V gene TRBV7-9, with D possibly matching TRBD1 (6 bases). The germline V and J ends were trimmed by 1 base and 9 bases, with 22 bases remaining between them. The CDR3 loop spans 17 amino acids. Germline CDR1 SEHNR, CDR2 FQNEAQ (reference sequence).

The chain carries TRBV7-9 and TRBJ2-1, with D possibly being TRBD1 or TRBD2 (6 bases each). Trimming left V 1 base short and J 14 bases short, with 9 bases between. The CDR3 consists of 11 residues. Germline CDR1 SEHNR, CDR2 FQNEAQ (reference sequence). The CDR3 protein is CASSLGGAEFF. The CDR3 nucleotides are TGTGCCAGCAGCTTAGGGGGGGCCGAGTTCTTC.

The chain uses TRBV6-5 and TRBJ2-1, with D possibly being TRBD1 or TRBD2 (5 bases each). V was pared by 4 bases and J by 14 bases, with 15 bases between. Germline V gene data show CDR1 as MNHEY and CDR2 as SVGAGI. The CDR3 loop spans 12 amino acids. CDR3 in amino acids: CASSWTGTAEFF. CDR3 in DNA: TGTGCCAGCAGTTGGACCGGGACCGCCGAGTTCTTC.

The CDR3, as DNA: TGTGCCAGCGCTAGGGGGGCAGGGGGTCAGCCCCAGCATTTT. Its translation: CASARGAGGQPQHF. The chain recombines TRBV28 with TRBJ1-5, with 7 bases identical to TRBD1. The junction had 10 bases not matched to a gene; V was cut back by 8 bases and J by 6 bases. Per the germline V gene, CDR1 is MDHEN and CDR2 is SYDVKM. The CDR3 sequence is 14 residues long.

In this sample, this clone turned up a few times. The chain recombines TRBV18 with TRBJ2-3, with D unresolved. In germline, CDR1 is KGHSH, CDR2 LQKENI. V lost 3 bases, J lost 1 base, and 17 bases lay in between. The CDR3 spans 17 residues. The CDR3 DNA reads as TGTGCCAGCTCACCCATTGGCGCTCGAAAAGGCACAGATACGCAGTATTTT. This gives the protein CASSPIGARKGTDTQYF.

The rearrangement links TRBV4-1 to TRBJ2-7; D might be TRBD1 (5 bases). Trimming cost V 3 bases and J 3 bases, with 9 bases left between them. This CDR3 spans 13 amino acids. CDR1 is MGHRA and CDR2 is YSYEKL in the germline V gene. The CDR3 region is CASSQTDLYEQYF. The CDR3 bases are TGCGCCAGCAGCCAGACAGATCTCTACGAGCAGTACTTC.